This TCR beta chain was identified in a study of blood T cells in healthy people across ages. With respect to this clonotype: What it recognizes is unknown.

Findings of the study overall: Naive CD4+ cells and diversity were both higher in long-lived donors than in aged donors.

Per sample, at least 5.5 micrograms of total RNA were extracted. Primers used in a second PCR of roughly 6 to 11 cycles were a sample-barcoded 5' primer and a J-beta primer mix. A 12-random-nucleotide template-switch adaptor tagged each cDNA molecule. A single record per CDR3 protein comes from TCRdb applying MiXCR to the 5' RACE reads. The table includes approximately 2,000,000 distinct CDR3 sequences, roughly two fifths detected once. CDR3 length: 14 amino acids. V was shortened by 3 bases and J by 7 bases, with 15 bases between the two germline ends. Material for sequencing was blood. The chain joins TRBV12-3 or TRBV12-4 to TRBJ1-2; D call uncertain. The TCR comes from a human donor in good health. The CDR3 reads CASSLAHPGGGYTF. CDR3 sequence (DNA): TGTGCCAGCAGTTTGGCCCATCCAGGAGGTGGCTACACCTTC.